This TCR beta chain was recovered during a study of blood T cells in healthy people across ages. Together with a sample-barcoded 5' primer, a J-beta primer mix was included in a second PCR lasting roughly 7 to 11 cycles. TCRdb processed the 5' RACE reads anew with MiXCR; each CDR3 protein has one entry. The sample has 2 million or so distinct CDR3 sequences, approximately 50% seen once. This CDR3 comprises 12 residues. V dropped 1 base and J dropped 5 bases, with 8 bases sitting between them. Per germline, CDR1 DFQATT and CDR2 SNEGSKA (reference sequence). This TCR was recovered from a woman in her 40s in good health. The sequencing sample was made of blood. The chain combines TRBV20-1 with TRBJ1-1; D uncertain. CDR3 DNA sequence: TGCAGTGCTAGAGCTAAGAGGACTGAAGCTTTCTTT. It specifies CSARAKRTEAFF.